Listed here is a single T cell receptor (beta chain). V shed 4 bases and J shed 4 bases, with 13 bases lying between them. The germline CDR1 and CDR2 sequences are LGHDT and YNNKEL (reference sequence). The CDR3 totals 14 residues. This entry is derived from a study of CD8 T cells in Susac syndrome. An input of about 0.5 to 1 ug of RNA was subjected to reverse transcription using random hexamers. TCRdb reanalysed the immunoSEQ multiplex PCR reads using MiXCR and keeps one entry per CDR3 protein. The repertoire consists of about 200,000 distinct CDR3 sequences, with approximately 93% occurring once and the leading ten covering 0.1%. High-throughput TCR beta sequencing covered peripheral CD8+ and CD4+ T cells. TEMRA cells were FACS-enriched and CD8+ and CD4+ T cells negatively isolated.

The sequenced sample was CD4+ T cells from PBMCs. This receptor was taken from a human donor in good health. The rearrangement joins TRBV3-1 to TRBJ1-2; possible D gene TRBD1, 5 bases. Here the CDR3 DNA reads TGTGCCAGCAGCCCGACCCCGAGGGGCTATGGCTACACCTTC. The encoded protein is CASSPTPRGYGYTF.